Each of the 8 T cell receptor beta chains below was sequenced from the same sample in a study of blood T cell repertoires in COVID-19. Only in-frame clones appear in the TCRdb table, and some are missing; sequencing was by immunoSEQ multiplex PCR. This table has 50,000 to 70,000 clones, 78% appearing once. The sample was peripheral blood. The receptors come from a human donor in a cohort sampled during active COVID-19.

CDR3 loop: CASSQDTTSGGLEGQYF. CDR3 DNA sequence: TGCGCCAGCAGCCAAGATACTACATCGGGCGGGCTCGAGGGGCAGTACTTC. V gene TRBV4-3 combines with J gene TRBJ2-7; D may be TRBD2 (5 bases). In germline, CDR1 is LGHNA, CDR2 YSLEER. V was trimmed by 0 bases and J by 9 bases, leaving 24 bases between them. The CDR3 sequence is 17 residues long.

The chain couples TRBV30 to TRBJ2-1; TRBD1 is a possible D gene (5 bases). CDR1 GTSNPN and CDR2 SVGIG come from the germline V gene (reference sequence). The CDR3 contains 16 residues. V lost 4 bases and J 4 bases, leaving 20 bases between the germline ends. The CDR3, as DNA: TGTGCCTGGAATGTCTTGGGCAGGGATAGTTACAATGAGCAGTTCTTC. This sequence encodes CAWNVLGRDSYNEQFF.

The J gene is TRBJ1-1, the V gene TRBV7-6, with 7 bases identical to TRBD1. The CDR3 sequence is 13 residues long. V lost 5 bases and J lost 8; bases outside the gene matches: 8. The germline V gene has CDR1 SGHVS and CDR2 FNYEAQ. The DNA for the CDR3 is TGTGCCAGCAGCGTATACCGGGACAGCGAAGCTTTCTTT. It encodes CASSVYRDSEAFF.

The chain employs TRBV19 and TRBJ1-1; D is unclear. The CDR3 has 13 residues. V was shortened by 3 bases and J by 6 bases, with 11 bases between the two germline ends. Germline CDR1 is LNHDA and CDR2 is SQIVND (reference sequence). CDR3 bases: TGTGCCAGTAGTATTATGCCGGGGTCTGAAGCTTTCTTT. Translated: CASSIMPGSEAFF.

The CDR3 here is CASSLDRGFGYTF. CDR3 coding DNA: TGTGCCAGCAGCCTAGACAGGGGGTTTGGCTACACCTTC. The chain is built from TRBV28 and TRBJ1-2, with 9 bases identical to TRBD1. Germline trimming cut 6 bases from V and 7 bases from J; bases unmatched to any gene: 6. This CDR3 comprises 13 residues. From germline, CDR1 is MDHEN and CDR2 SYDVKM.

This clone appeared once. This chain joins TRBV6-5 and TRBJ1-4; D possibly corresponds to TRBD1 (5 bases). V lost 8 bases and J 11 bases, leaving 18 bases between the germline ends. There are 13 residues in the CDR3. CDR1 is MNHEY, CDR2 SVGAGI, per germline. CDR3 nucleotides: TGTGCCAGCGGACAACCTAAGGGTCAGAAACTGTTTTTT. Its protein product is CASGQPKGQKLFF.

The CDR3 region is CASSLQGGRHQPQHF. CDR3 sequence (DNA): TGTGCCAGCAGTTTACAGGGGGGTAGGCATCAGCCCCAGCATTTT. J is TRBJ1-5 and V is TRBV27; the match to TRBD1 covers 7 bases. V lost 2 bases to trimming and J lost 5 bases; unmatched junction nucleotides: 6. Germline-derived CDR1 and CDR2 are MNHEY and SMNVEV (reference sequence). The CDR3 runs 15 residues.

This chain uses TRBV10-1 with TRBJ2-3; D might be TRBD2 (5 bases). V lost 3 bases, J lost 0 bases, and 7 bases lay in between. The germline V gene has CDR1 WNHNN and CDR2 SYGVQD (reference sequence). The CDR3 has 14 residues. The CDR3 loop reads CASSDGESTDTQYF. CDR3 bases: TGCGCCAGCAGTGACGGGGAGAGCACAGATACGCAGTATTTT.